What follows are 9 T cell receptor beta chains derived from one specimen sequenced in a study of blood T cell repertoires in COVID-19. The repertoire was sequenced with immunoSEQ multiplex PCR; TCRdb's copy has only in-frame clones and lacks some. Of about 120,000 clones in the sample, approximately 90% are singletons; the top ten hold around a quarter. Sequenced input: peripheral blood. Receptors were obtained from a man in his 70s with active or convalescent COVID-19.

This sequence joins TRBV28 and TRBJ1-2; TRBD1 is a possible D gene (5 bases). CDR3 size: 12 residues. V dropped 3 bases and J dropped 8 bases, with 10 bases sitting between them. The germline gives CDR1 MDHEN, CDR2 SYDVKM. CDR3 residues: CASSFAGNGYTF. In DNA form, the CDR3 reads TGTGCCAGCAGTTTTGCAGGGAACGGCTACACCTTC.

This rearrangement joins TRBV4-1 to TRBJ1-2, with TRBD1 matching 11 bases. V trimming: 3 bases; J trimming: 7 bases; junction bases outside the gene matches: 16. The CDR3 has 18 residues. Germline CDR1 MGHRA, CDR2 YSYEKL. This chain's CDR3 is CASSQDRPMGQGVGGYTF. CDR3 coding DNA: TGCGCCAGCAGCCAGGATCGTCCGATGGGACAGGGGGTCGGTGGCTACACCTTC.

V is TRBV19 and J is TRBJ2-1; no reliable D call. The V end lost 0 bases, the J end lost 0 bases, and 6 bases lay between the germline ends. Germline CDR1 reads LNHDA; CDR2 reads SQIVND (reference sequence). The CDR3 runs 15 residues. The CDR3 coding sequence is TGTGCCAGTAGTATAGATACCAGCTCCTACAATGAGCAGTTCTTC. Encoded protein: CASSIDTSSYNEQFF.

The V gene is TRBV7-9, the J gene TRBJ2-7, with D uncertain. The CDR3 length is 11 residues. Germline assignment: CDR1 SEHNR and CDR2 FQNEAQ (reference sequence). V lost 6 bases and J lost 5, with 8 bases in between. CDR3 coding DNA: TGTGCCAGCAGAAGTGGGCACGAGCAGTACTTC. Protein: CASRSGHEQYF.

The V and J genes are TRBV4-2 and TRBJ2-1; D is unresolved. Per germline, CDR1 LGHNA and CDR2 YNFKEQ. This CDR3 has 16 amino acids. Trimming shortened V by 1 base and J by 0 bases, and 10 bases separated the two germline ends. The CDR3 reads CASSQASASSYNEQFF. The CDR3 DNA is TGTGCCAGCAGCCAAGCTTCGGCTAGCTCCTACAATGAGCAGTTCTTC.

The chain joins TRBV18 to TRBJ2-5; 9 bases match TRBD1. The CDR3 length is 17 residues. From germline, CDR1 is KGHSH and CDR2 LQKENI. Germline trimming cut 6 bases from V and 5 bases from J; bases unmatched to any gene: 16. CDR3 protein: CASSPTPGQGPLETQYF. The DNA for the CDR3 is TGTGCCAGCTCTCCCACCCCGGGACAGGGACCTCTGGAGACCCAGTACTTC.

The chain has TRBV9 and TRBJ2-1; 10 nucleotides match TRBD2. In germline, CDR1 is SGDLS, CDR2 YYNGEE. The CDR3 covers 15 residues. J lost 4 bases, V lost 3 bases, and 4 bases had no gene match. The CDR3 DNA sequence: TGTGCCAGCAGCGCCGGACTAGCGGTATACAATGAGCAGTTCTTC. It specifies CASSAGLAVYNEQFF. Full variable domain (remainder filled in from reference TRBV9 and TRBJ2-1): DSGVTQTPKHLITATGQRVTLRCSPRSGDLSVYWYQQSLDQGLQFLIQYYNGEERAKGNILERFSAQQFPDLHSELNLSSLELGDSALYFCASSAGLAVYNEQFFGPGTRLTVL.

This CDR3 reads CASSLRSGTGAMNTEAFF. The CDR3, as DNA: TGTGCCAGCAGCTTAAGGTCGGGGACAGGGGCCATGAACACTGAAGCTTTCTTT. This chain uses TRBV11-2 with TRBJ1-1, with TRBD1 matching 10 bases. V shed 2 bases and J 0 bases; nucleotides not matched to a gene: 9. Germline loops: CDR1 SGHAT, CDR2 FQNNGV. The CDR3 loop spans 18 amino acids.

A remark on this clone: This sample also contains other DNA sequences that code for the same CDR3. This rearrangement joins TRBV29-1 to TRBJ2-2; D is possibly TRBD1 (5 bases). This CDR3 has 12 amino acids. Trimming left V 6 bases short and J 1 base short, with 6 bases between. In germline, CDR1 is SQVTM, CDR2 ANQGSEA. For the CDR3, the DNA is TGCAGCGTGCAGGGGAACACCGGGGAGCTGTTTTTT. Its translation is CSVQGNTGELFF.